A selection of T cell receptor beta chains follows, all from one sample in a study of immune cell composition in non-small cell lung cancer. Sequenced by immunoSEQ multiplex PCR; TCRdb stores in-frame clones only, minus some. The sample includes roughly 15,000 clones, about 69% of them seen just once. The sample comprised lung tumor tissue. The receptor set was obtained from a human donor with non-small cell lung cancer. CDR3s include the opening cysteine and the closing phenylalanine or tryptophan. A D gene is named only where the DNA matches it firmly. Rows may omit the clone size; those that give it use once, few, many or a size class.

j_gene | d_gene | v_gene | abundance | CDR3nt | CDR3aa
TRBJ2-1 | TRBD2 | TRBV7-9 | . | TGTGCCAGCAGCTTAGGGGGAGGGCGCGACAATGAGCAGTTCTTC | CASSLGGGRDNEQFF
TRBJ1-5 | TRBD1 | TRBV19 | . | TGTGCCAGTACTCCCGTACAGGGGGCGGGTCAGCCCCAGCATTTT | CASTPVQGAGQPQHF
TRBJ2-3 | TRBD1 | TRBV5-1 | . | TGCGCCAGCAGCTCCCAGGGGGCGGATACGCAGTATTTT | CASSSQGADTQYF
TRBJ2-1 | TRBD2 | TRBV5-1 | . | TGCGCCAGCAGCTTCGGACTAGCGGGGGCCTCCTACAATGAGCAGTTCTTC | CASSFGLAGASYNEQFF
TRBJ1-4 | TRBD1 | TRBV7-2 | . | TGTGCCAGCAGCTCACGGGGACAGGGAGTAAAACTGTTTTTT | CASSSRGQGVKLFF
TRBJ2-2 | TRBD2 | TRBV7-3 | . | TGTGCCAGCAGCTTAATAGCGGGGCATCCCGGGGAGCTGTTTTTT | CASSLIAGHPGELFF
TRBJ1-4 | TRBD1 | TRBV9 | . | TGTGCCAGCAGTCGCGACAGGGGCGGGGAAAAACTGTTTTTT | CASSRDRGGEKLFF
TRBJ1-2 | . | TRBV7-2 | . | TGTGCCAGCAGCTTTAGGGAAGGGGGTCTTGGCTACACCTTC | CASSFREGGLGYTF
TRBJ2-2 | TRBD2 | TRBV5-4 | . | TGTGCCAGCAGCTTGAACGGGGGGGCGAACACCGGGGAGCTGTTTTTT | CASSLNGGANTGELFF
TRBJ1-6 | TRBD1 | TRBV10-3 | . | TGTGCCATCAGTGAGCCCCGCGGCAGGGACAGGGTATTTGTTAATTCACCCCTCCACTTT | CAISEPRGRDRVFVNSPLHF
TRBJ1-1 | . | TRBV18 | few | TGTGCCAGCTCACTCCATCAGGGGCGGGACACTGAAGCTTTCTTT | CASSLHQGRDTEAFF
TRBJ2-4 | . | TRBV5-6 | . | TGTGCCAGCAGCTTCTTGACAGACCTAGCCAAAAACATTCAGTACTTC | CASSFLTDLAKNIQYF
TRBJ2-7 | . | TRBV6-5 | once | TGTGCCAGCAGTTCCGCTTGGGTTACCCAGGGGGAGCAGTACTTC | CASSSAWVTQGEQYF
TRBJ2-7 | . | TRBV11-2 | . | TGTGCCAGCAGCTTAGGGAGCCAAGGCTACGAGCAGTACTTC | CASSLGSQGYEQYF
TRBJ1-1 | . | TRBV18 | . | TGTGCCAGCTCGGCCCAGGAGGGTGAAGCTTTCTTT | CASSAQEGEAFF
TRBJ1-5 | TRBD1 | TRBV7-9 | . | TGTGCCAGCAGCTTCGGGACAGGGATGGATCAGCCCCAGCATTTT | CASSFGTGMDQPQHF
TRBJ2-3 | TRBD2 | TRBV2 | . | TGTGCCAGCAGGGCCACGGGACTAGCGGGGATCACAGATACGCAGTATTTT | CASRATGLAGITDTQYF
TRBJ2-2 | . | TRBV5-1 | . | TGCGCCAGCAGCCCTGTGGGGGGTTACGGGCTGTTTTTT | CASSPVGGYGLFF
TRBJ1-5 | . | TRBV5-1 | . | TGCGCCAGCAGCGCGGAACCCGGGGGCAATCAGCCCCAGCATTTT | CASSAEPGGNQPQHF
TRBJ1-1 | . | TRBV19 | . | TGTGCCAGTAGTATAAGGGGCTTAAGCACTGAAGCTTTCTTT | CASSIRGLSTEAFF
TRBJ1-5 | . | TRBV5-5 | . | TGTGCCAGCAGCTTCTCCACCGGGTGGGGCAATCAGCCCCAGCATTTT | CASSFSTGWGNQPQHF
TRBJ2-5 | . | TRBV18 | once | TGTGCCAGCTCACCGACGACTGAGACCCAGTACTTC | CASSPTTETQYF
TRBJ1-1 | . | TRBV7-9 | . | TGTGCCAGCAGCTTAGCACAGGACAACACTGAAGCTTTCTTT | CASSLAQDNTEAFF
TRBJ2-1 | TRBD1 | TRBV19 | . | TGTGCCACCCACAGGGGCTCCTACAATGAGCAGTTCTTC | CATHRGSYNEQFF
TRBJ1-6 | . | TRBV9 | medium-sized | TGTGCCAGCAGCGTAGCCCCCGGGGGGAATTCACCCCTCCACTTT | CASSVAPGGNSPLHF
TRBJ2-7 | TRBD2 | TRBV10-3 | . | TGTGCCATCAGTAACAGTTTTGGCGGGGGGTTGTACGAGCAGTACTTC | CAISNSFGGGLYEQYF
TRBJ2-7 | TRBD1 | TRBV2 | . | TGTGCCAGCAGCTTGGACAGGTACTACGAGCAGTACTTC | CASSLDRYYEQYF
TRBJ1-1 | TRBD1 | TRBV7-9 | . | TGTGCCAGCAGCTTCGGGACAGGGGGCAACACTGAAGCTTTCTTT | CASSFGTGGNTEAFF
TRBJ1-2 | . | TRBV4-1 | . | TGCGCCAGCAGCCAAGGACAGATTAACTATGGCTACACCTTC | CASSQGQINYGYTF
TRBJ2-2 | . | TRBV7-2 | few | TGTGCCAGCAGCTTGGGCAGGGGCGGAACCGGGGAGCTGTTTTTT | CASSLGRGGTGELFF
TRBJ2-7 | TRBD1 | TRBV5-1 | . | TGCGCCAGCAGCTCCTCAGGGGGCGAGCAGTACTTC | CASSSSGGEQYF
TRBJ2-3 | TRBD2 | TRBV10-3 | . | TGTGCCATCACTCCTAGCGGGTCCAGCACAGATACGCAGTATTTT | CAITPSGSSTDTQYF
TRBJ1-1 | . | TRBV5-1 | few | TGCGCCAGCAGCTTCATGGGGAGCACTGAAGCTTTCTTT | CASSFMGSTEAFF
TRBJ1-3 | . | TRBV5-1 | medium-sized | TGCGCCAGCAGCTTGATGAGCTACTCTGGAAACACCATATATTTT | CASSLMSYSGNTIYF
TRBJ1-1 | TRBD1 | TRBV27 | few | TGTGCCAGCAGTCCTCCGACAGGGCTGAACACTGAAGCTTTCTTT | CASSPPTGLNTEAFF
TRBJ2-1 | TRBD2 | TRBV5-3 | . | TGTGCCAGAAGACCCCGGACTAGAGGGTCCATTATGATAACGTTCTTC | CARRPRTRGSIMITFF
TRBJ1-2 | TRBD1 | TRBV6-1 | . | TGTGCCAGCAGTGAGACCGGGACAGGGGTCCGCTATGGCTACACCTTC | CASSETGTGVRYGYTF
TRBJ2-3 | . | TRBV29-1 | . | TGCAGCTCCGCCCGGGATACGCAGTATTTT | CSSARDTQYF
TRBJ2-5 | . | TRBV2 | . | TGTGCCAGCATTCAAGGGGTGGGGGAGACCCAGTACTTC | CASIQGVGETQYF
TRBJ1-4 | TRBD1 | TRBV4-1 | . | TGCGCCAGCAGCCCAGGGGGCAGCCATGAAAAACTGTTTTTT | CASSPGGSHEKLFF
TRBJ1-1 | . | TRBV18 | . | TGTGCCAGCTCACCAGCGTACAGGGTGGGGAACACTGAAGCTTTCTTT | CASSPAYRVGNTEAFF
TRBJ2-5 | TRBD2 | TRBV7-2 | . | TGTGCCAGCAGCCGTGGACTAGCGGGGGGGACGTCGGAGACCCAGTACTTC | CASSRGLAGGTSETQYF
TRBJ2-1 | TRBD1 | TRBV7-8 | . | TGTGCCAGCAGCTTAGCGGACAGGGTAAGGGATGAGCAGTTCTTC | CASSLADRVRDEQFF
TRBJ1-1 | TRBD1 | TRBV2 | few | TGTGCCAGCAGTATCAACAGGGGTGAAGCTTTCTTT | CASSINRGEAFF
TRBJ1-2 | . | TRBV6-1 | few | TGTGCCAGCAGTGCTGGCAGGGCTAATCCTAACTATGGCTACACCTTC | CASSAGRANPNYGYTF
TRBJ1-3 | . | TRBV19 | . | TGTGCCAGTAGTAAGGACTCTAGCTCTGGAAACACCATATATTTT | CASSKDSSSGNTIYF
TRBJ2-7 | TRBD1 | TRBV4-2 | . | TGTGCCAGCAGCCAAGGTGGACAGGGCTACGAGCAGTACTTC | CASSQGGQGYEQYF
TRBJ1-1 | . | TRBV5-4 | . | TGTGCCAGCAGCCCTCGGGTAGGGGGAGCTGAAGCTTTCTTT | CASSPRVGGAEAFF
TRBJ2-6 | TRBD1 | TRBV27 | . | TGTGCCAGCAGTCCACAGGGGATTTCCTCTGGGGCCAACGTCCTGACTTTC | CASSPQGISSGANVLTF
TRBJ1-2 | TRBD1 | TRBV10-3 | once | TGTGCCATCAGTGAGACTACCCTAACGACAGGGCTTGGCTACACCTTC | CAISETTLTTGLGYTF
TRBJ1-2 | . | TRBV19 | . | TGTGCCAGTAGTATAGACGGTCACGAAAACTATGGCTACACCTTC | CASSIDGHENYGYTF
TRBJ1-6 | . | TRBV9 | few | TGTGCCAGCAGCCCCATGAGTGGTTCACCCCTCCACTTT | CASSPMSGSPLHF
TRBJ2-7 | TRBD1 | TRBV7-9 | . | TGTGCCAGCAGCTGGACAGGGGGCCATAGCTCCTACGAGCAGTACTTC | CASSWTGGHSSYEQYF
TRBJ1-2 | . | TRBV6-5 | . | TGTGCCAGCAGTAATGGGGACTCGTCGGGTGGCTACACCTTC | CASSNGDSSGGYTF